A single sample gave rise to the 25 T cell receptor beta chains below, sequenced in a study of persistence of HIV-infected CD4 T cells (dated by TCRdb to 2018 to 2021). These receptors' targets are unknown. Reading the label with the study, this specimen's treatment or condition is: suppressive antiretroviral therapy. Cells were stimulated with a pool of overlapping HIV-1 Gag 15-mer peptides at about 0.96 ug per peptide per mL. Nonresponding CD40L-negative CD69-negative CD45RO-high memory CD4+ T cells were sorted as memory populations depleted of antigen-responding cells. The immunoSEQ hsTCRB assay version 4, run in survey mode, was used to sequence TCRbeta repertoires from genomic DNA. Held by TCRdb, this immuneACCESS table contains in-frame sequences only and omits some clones. Under half of the omission traces to an unresolved V gene where checked; the cause of the rest is unknown. The sample yields about 41,000 clones; approximately 80% were counted once. The top ten clonotypes cover more than 13% of the sample.

The sequenced sample was CD4+ T cells sorted from PBMCs after roughly 18-hour stimulation, obtained from a patient who received antiretroviral therapy. The sample's cell subset or site, from its label and the paper: CD40L-CD69- CD45RO-high memory CD4 T cells not responding to Gag peptides. All receptors derive from an adult man with HIV who was CMV-seropositive.

The chain employs TRBV19 and TRBJ2-1; 12 nucleotides agree with TRBD2. Germline V gene data show CDR1 as LNHDA and CDR2 as SQIVND (reference sequence). With V trimmed by 4 bases and J by 8 bases, 9 bases remained unmatched. CDR3 length: 16 amino acids. CDR3 protein: CASSTRLAGVGDEQFF. As DNA, the CDR3 is TGTGCCAGTAGTACCCGACTAGCGGGAGTAGGAGATGAGCAGTTCTTC.

The chain carries TRBV5-1 and TRBJ1-1; no reliable D call. Trimming shortened V by 1 base and J by 4 bases, and 8 bases separated the two germline ends. In germline, CDR1 is SGHRS, CDR2 YFSETQ. This CDR3 comprises 13 residues. As DNA, the CDR3 is TGCGCCAGCAGCTTGAGCCAGCTCACTGAAGCTTTCTTT. Translating it yields CASSLSQLTEAFF. Supplemented by reference TRBV5-1 and TRBJ1-1, the full variable domain reads KAGVTQTPRYLIKTRGQQVTLSCSPISGHRSVSWYQQTPGQGLQFLFEYFSETQRNKGNFPGRFSGRQFSNSRSEMNVSTLELGDSALYLCASSLSQLTEAFFGQGTRLTVV.

The V call is TRBV10-3, the J call TRBJ2-2; D remains ambiguous. CDR3 length: 13 amino acids. Germline assignment: CDR1 ENHRY and CDR2 SYGVKD. The V end was cut by 3 bases, the J end by 6 bases, with 8 bases between. The CDR3 DNA follows: TGTGCCATCAGTGACCGAGGTTCCGGGGAGCTGTTTTTT. Amino acid sequence: CAISDRGSGELFF.

The rearrangement links TRBV5-1 to TRBJ2-1; D is undetermined. This CDR3 is 14 amino acids long. The germline V and J ends were trimmed by 1 base and 1 base, with 6 bases remaining between them. Germline lookup yields CDR1 SGHRS and CDR2 YFSETQ. The CDR3 coding sequence is TGCGCCAGCAGCTTGCAGGAATCCTACAATGAGCAGTTCTTC. Protein: CASSLQESYNEQFF.

This clone was picked up one time. V gene TRBV7-6 combines with J gene TRBJ2-7; maybe TRBD2 (5 bases). The CDR3 is made up of 15 amino acids. CDR1 and CDR2 (germline): SGHVS, FNYEAQ. V lost 5 bases and J lost 0, with 14 bases in between. CDR3 loop: CASSPYSGSSYEQYF. As DNA, the CDR3 is TGTGCCAGCAGCCCCTACAGCGGTTCCTCCTACGAGCAGTACTTC.

The chain links TRBV7-8 to TRBJ1-1; D gene ambiguous. The CDR3 spans 13 residues. Trimming stripped 8 bases from V and 0 bases from J, with 10 bases between. Germline loops: CDR1 SGHVS, CDR2 FQNEAQ. The CDR3 DNA follows: TGTGCCAGCTCGTCCCGGATGAACACTGAAGCTTTCTTT. This translates into CASSSRMNTEAFF.

J is TRBJ1-1 and V is TRBV7-6; no clear D. V lost 4 bases to trimming and J lost 7 bases, with 10 bases between them. This CDR3 is built from 12 residues. Looked up from germline, CDR1 is SGHVS and CDR2 is FNYEAQ. The DNA for the CDR3 is TGTGCCAGCAGCTCCCGACAAAGTGAAGCTTTCTTT. It specifies CASSSRQSEAFF.

The rearrangement joins TRBV18 to TRBJ1-1, with 11 bases lining up with TRBD1. Losses at the gene ends were 4 bases for V and 6 bases for J; bases not matched to a gene: 7. This CDR3 has 15 amino acids. Germline CDR1 and CDR2: KGHSH and LQKENI. The CDR3 bases are TGTGCCAGCTCACACGGGACAGGGGGTTTCGCTGAAGCTTTCTTT. It is translated as CASSHGTGGFAEAFF.

The CDR3 coding sequence is TGTGCCAGCAGCCTCCAGACTAGCGGGAGGGCTGAGCAGTTCTTC. This translates into CASSLQTSGRAEQFF. This chain links TRBV7-2 with TRBJ2-1, with 14 bases aligning to TRBD2. Germline V CDR1 and CDR2: SGHTA, FQGNSA. Trimming took 5 bases from V and 9 from J; bases not matched to a gene: 6. The CDR3 is 15 amino acids.

The rearrangement joins TRBV30 to TRBJ1-5; D remains ambiguous. The CDR3 loop spans 14 amino acids. V was pared by 2 bases and J by 7 bases, with 15 bases between. Per the germline V gene, CDR1 is GTSNPN and CDR2 is SVGIG (reference sequence). The chain's CDR3 is CAWSSGGYGQPQHF. CDR3 sequence (DNA): TGTGCCTGGAGTTCGGGCGGGTATGGACAGCCCCAGCATTTT.

The rearrangement uses TRBV19 and TRBJ1-5, with 11 bases matching TRBD1. Germline CDR1 reads LNHDA; CDR2 reads SQIVND (reference sequence). Losses at the gene ends were 8 bases for V and 7 bases for J; bases not matched to a gene: 7. This CDR3 has 14 amino acids. The DNA of the CDR3 is TGTGCCAGTTCCGGGACAGGGGGAAAACAGCCCCAGCATTTT. This sequence encodes CASSGTGGKQPQHF.

The chain joins TRBV18 to TRBJ2-7; the D gene could be TRBD1 or TRBD2 (6 bases each). This CDR3 comprises 15 residues. V was trimmed by 1 base and J by 6 bases, leaving 16 bases between them. The V gene's germline CDR1 is KGHSH and CDR2 LQKENI. The CDR3, as DNA: TGTGCCAGCTCACCACGGCAGGGCGAGGGGGGCGAGCAGTACTTC. Translating it yields CASSPRQGEGGEQYF. Together with reference TRBV18 and TRBJ2-7, the CDR3 gives the full variable domain: NAGVMQNPRHLVRRRGQEARLRCSPMKGHSHVYWYRQLPEEGLKFMVYLQKENIIDESGMPKERFSAEFPKEGPSILRIQQVVRGDSAAYFCASSPRQGEGGEQYFGPGTRLTVT.

This rearrangement joins TRBV12-3 or TRBV12-4 to TRBJ1-6; 8 bases agree with TRBD1. The ends lost 6 bases at V and 8 bases at J; junction bases unmatched: 3. The CDR3 loop spans 13 amino acids. CDR3 sequence: CASRTGEYSPLHF. CDR3 DNA: TGTGCCAGCAGGACAGGGGAATATTCACCCCTCCACTTT.

V usage is TRBV19 and J usage is TRBJ2-2, with D perhaps being TRBD1 or TRBD2 (5 bases each). The length of the CDR3 is 15 residues. The V end lost 3 bases, the J end lost 7 bases, and 15 bases lay between the germline ends. Germline V gene sequence: CDR1 LNHDA, CDR2 SQIVND (reference sequence). The CDR3 region is CASSIRDPVSGELFF. In DNA form, the CDR3 reads TGTGCCAGTAGTATCAGGGACCCGGTTAGCGGGGAGCTGTTTTTT.

The table lists this clone with a few counts. The CDR3 sequence: CASSIDVQGQPQHF. CDR3 in DNA: TGTGCCAGTAGTATAGACGTACAGGGACAGCCCCAGCATTTT. The chain joins TRBV19 to TRBJ1-5; the D gene is possibly TRBD1 (6 bases). Trimming took 0 bases from V and 7 from J, leaving 10 bases between them. CDR3 length: 14 residues. CDR1 and CDR2 (germline): LNHDA, SQIVND (reference sequence).

By share, this clone counts as medium-sized. This chain uses TRBV6-1 with TRBJ1-1; D perhaps matches TRBD1 (5 bases). The CDR3 runs 15 residues. Per the germline V gene, CDR1 is MNHNS and CDR2 is SASEGT. Trimming removed 1 base at V and 1 base at J, with 10 bases between. The CDR3 region is CASSEEGVGNTEAFF. CDR3 DNA: TGTGCCAGCAGTGAAGAAGGGGTAGGGAACACTGAAGCTTTCTTT.

The V and J genes are TRBV2 and TRBJ2-1, with 9 nucleotides matching TRBD2. Trimming took 6 bases from V and 0 from J; bases not matched to a gene: 3. Germline V gene data show CDR1 as SNHLY and CDR2 as FYNNEI. The CDR3 sequence is 15 residues long. The CDR3 nucleotides read TGTGCCAGCAGCCCGACTAGCGGCTCCTACAATGAGCAGTTCTTC. This gives the protein CASSPTSGSYNEQFF.

The V call is TRBV29-1, the J call TRBJ2-5, with D possibly matching TRBD2 (6 bases). V lost 8 bases and J lost 4, with 17 bases in between. The CDR3 has 13 amino acids. Germline V gene lookup returns CDR1 SQVTM and CDR2 ANQGSEA. The CDR3 nucleotides read TGCAGCTCCGGCGGAGGGGCCGGAGAGACCCAGTACTTC. Amino acid sequence: CSSGGGAGETQYF. Full variable domain (outside the CDR3, taken from reference TRBV29-1 and TRBJ2-5): SAVISQKPSRDICQRGTSLTIQCQVDSQVTMMFWYRQQPGQSLTLIATANQGSEATYESGFVIDKFPISRPNLTFSTLTVSNMSPEDSSIYLCSSGGGAGETQYFGPGTRLLVL.

In this sample, this clone turned up a few times. The rearrangement links TRBV5-1 to TRBJ1-1; unclear D gene. Germline-derived CDR1 and CDR2 are SGHRS and YFSETQ. CDR3 size: 16 residues. Trimming took 0 bases from V and 0 from J, leaving 12 bases between them. CDR3: CASSLAGRPMNTEAFF. CDR3 DNA sequence: TGCGCCAGCAGCTTGGCCGGGCGGCCGATGAACACTGAAGCTTTCTTT.

This clone was counted a few times. The chain joins TRBV7-2 to TRBJ1-5; weak D call: TRBD1 (5 bases). CDR3 length: 14 amino acids. Germline loops: CDR1 SGHTA, CDR2 FQGNSA. The V gene lost 4 bases and the J gene lost 7 bases, with 14 bases spanning the gap. This CDR3 reads CASSSQAGPQPQHF. The DNA of the CDR3 is TGTGCCAGCAGCTCCCAAGCAGGGCCCCAGCCCCAGCATTTT.

The rearrangement links TRBV6-4 to TRBJ2-2; TRBD1 or TRBD2 may be the D gene (5 bases each). Trimming left V 4 bases short and J 2 bases short, with 14 bases between. The germline V gene encodes CDR1 MRHNA and CDR2 SNTAGT. The CDR3 runs to 16 residues. CDR3 in amino acids: CASSATGTTNTGELFF. The CDR3, as DNA: TGTGCCAGCAGTGCGACCGGGACGACAAACACCGGGGAGCTGTTTTTT.

The chain uses TRBV7-2 and TRBJ2-7; 11 bases line up with TRBD2. The CDR3 runs to 15 residues. Trimming removed 5 bases from V and 0 bases from J; junction bases left unmatched: 3. CDR1 and CDR2 (germline): SGHTA, FQGNSA. The CDR3 coding sequence is TGTGCCAGCAGCCTAACTAGCGGGAGCTCCTACGAGCAGTACTTC. Its translation is CASSLTSGSSYEQYF.

The chain employs TRBV2 and TRBJ2-7, with D possibly TRBD1 on 5 matching bases. CDR3 size: 13 residues. Trimming removed 7 bases at V and 7 bases at J, with 17 bases between. CDR1 SNHLY and CDR2 FYNNEI come from the germline V gene. CDR3 DNA: TGTGCCAGCATCAGGGCTGAGGTCGGGGAGCAGTACTTC. Translation: CASIRAEVGEQYF.

Only one count was recorded for this clone. This sequence joins TRBV7-6 and TRBJ2-1; D is ambiguous. Per the germline V gene, CDR1 is SGHVS and CDR2 is FNYEAQ. The CDR3 extends over 12 amino acids. Trimming cost V 1 base and J 9 bases, with 7 bases left between them. CDR3 residues: CASSLVEFEQFF. Written as DNA, the CDR3 is TGTGCCAGCAGCTTAGTGGAATTTGAGCAGTTCTTC.

V usage is TRBV4-2 and J usage is TRBJ2-5, with D perhaps matching TRBD1 (6 bases). CDR1 and CDR2 (germline): LGHNA, YNFKEQ. CDR3 length: 15 residues. Trimming left V 4 bases short and J 5 bases short, with 17 bases between. The chain's CDR3 is CASSPSTGRTETQYF. The CDR3 nucleotides read TGTGCCAGCAGCCCTTCGACAGGACGAACGGAGACCCAGTACTTC.